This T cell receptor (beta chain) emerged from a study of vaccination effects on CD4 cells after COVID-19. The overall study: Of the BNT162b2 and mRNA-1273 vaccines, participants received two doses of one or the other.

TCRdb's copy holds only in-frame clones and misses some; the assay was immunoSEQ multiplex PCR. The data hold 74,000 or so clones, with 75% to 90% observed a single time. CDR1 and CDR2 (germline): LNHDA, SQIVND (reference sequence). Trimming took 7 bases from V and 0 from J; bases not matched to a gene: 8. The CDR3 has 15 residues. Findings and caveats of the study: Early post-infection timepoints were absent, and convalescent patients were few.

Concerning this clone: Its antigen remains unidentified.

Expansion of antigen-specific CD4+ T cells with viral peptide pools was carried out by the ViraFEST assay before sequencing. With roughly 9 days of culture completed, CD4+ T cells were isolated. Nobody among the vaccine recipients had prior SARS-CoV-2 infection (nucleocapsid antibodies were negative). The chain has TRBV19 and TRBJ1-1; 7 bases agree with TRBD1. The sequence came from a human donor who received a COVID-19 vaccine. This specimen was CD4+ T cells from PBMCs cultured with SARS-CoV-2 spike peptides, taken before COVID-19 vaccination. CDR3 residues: CASTRGTAMNTEAFF. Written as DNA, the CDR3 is TGTGCCAGTACCCGGGGGACAGCCATGAACACTGAAGCTTTCTTT.